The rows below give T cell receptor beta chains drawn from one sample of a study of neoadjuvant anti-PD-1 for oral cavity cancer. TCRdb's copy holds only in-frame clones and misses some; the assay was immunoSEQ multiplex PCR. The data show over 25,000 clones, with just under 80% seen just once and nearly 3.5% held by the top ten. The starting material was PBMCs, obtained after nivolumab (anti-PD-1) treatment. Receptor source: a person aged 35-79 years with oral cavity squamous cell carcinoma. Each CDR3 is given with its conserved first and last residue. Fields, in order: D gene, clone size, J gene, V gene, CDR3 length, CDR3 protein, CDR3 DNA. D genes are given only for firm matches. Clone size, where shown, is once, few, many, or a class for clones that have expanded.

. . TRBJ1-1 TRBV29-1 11 CTTGGDTEAFF TGCACCACTGGGGGGGACACTGAAGCTTTCTTT
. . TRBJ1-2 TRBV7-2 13 CASSSPGYYGYTF TGTGCCAGCAGCTCCCCAGGGTACTATGGCTACACCTTC
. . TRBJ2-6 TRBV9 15 CASSDDTTSVHVLTF TGTGCCAGCAGCGACGACACTACTTCGGTCCACGTCCTGACTTTC
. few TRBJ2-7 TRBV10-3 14 CAISESRGSYEQYF TGTGCCATCAGTGAGTCGAGGGGCTCCTACGAGCAGTACTTC
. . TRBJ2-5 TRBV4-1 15 CASSLSPGAGETQYF TGCGCCAGCAGTCTTAGTCCGGGGGCAGGGGAGACCCAGTACTTC
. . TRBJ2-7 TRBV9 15 CASSRGQLSSYEQYF TGTGCCAGCAGCCGAGGACAGCTAAGCTCCTACGAGCAGTACTTC
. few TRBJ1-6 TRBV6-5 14 CASSYSTGPSPLHF TGTGCCAGCAGTTACTCGACAGGCCCGTCACCCCTCCACTTT
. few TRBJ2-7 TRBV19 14 CASRPGNARDEQYF TGTGCCAGTAGACCGGGAAATGCGAGGGACGAGCAGTACTTC
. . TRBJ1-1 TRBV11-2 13 CASSLVGPTEAFF TGTGCCAGCAGCTTAGTCGGGCCCACTGAAGCTTTCTTT
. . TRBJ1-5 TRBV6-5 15 CASRSRTSLNQPQHF TGTGCCAGCAGAAGTCGGACATCCCTCAATCAGCCCCAGCATTTT
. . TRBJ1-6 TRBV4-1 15 CASSGRGADNSPLHF TGCGCCAGCAGCGGGCGAGGGGCTGATAATTCACCCCTCCACTTT
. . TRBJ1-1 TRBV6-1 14 CASRWGRMNTEAFF TGTGCCAGCAGGTGGGGCCGGATGAACACTGAAGCTTTCTTT
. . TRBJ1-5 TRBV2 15 CASSEGGQVNQPQHF TGTGCCAGCAGTGAAGGTGGGCAGGTCAATCAGCCCCAGCATTTT
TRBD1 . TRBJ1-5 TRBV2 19 CASSALDRAPPYSNQPQHF TGTGCCAGCAGCGCATTGGACAGGGCCCCACCTTATAGCAATCAGCCCCAGCATTTT
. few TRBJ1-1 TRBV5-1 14 CASRGIRMNTEAFF TGCGCCAGCAGGGGCATTCGGATGAACACTGAAGCTTTCTTT
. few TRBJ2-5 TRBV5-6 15 CASSSSLGPGETQYF TGTGCCAGCAGCTCATCCCTCGGGCCCGGGGAGACCCAGTACTTC
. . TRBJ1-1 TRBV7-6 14 CASSLMTTNTEAFF TGTGCCAGCAGCTTGATGACAACGAACACTGAAGCTTTCTTT
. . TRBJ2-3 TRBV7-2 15 CASSLLRGSTDTQYF TGTGCCAGCAGCTTGTTGAGGGGGAGCACAGATACGCAGTATTTT
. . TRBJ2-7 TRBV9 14 CASSVTGGTDEQYF TGTGCCAGCAGCGTTACGGGGGGCACCGACGAGCAGTACTTC
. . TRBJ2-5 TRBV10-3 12 CAISEGQETQYF TGTGCCATCAGTGAGGGGCAAGAGACCCAGTACTTC
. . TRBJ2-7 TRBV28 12 CASSFSGGEQYF TGTGCCAGCAGTTTTAGTGGGGGCGAGCAGTACTTC
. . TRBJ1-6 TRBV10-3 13 CAIRQVNNSPLHF TGTGCCATCCGACAGGTTAATAATTCACCCCTCCACTTT
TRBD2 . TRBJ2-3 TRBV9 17 CASSVPTSGVFADTQYF TGTGCCAGCAGCGTCCCGACTAGCGGAGTATTTGCAGATACGCAGTATTTT
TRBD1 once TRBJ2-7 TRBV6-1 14 CASRRDRGNYEQYF TGTGCCAGCAGAAGGGACAGGGGAAATTACGAGCAGTACTTC
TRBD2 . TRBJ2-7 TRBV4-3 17 CASSQDWKRGPSYEQYF TGCGCCAGCAGCCAAGATTGGAAGCGGGGGCCCTCCTACGAGCAGTACTTC
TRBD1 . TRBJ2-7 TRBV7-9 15 CASSRTGVGFYEQYF TGTGCCAGCAGCCGGACAGGGGTTGGGTTCTACGAGCAGTACTTC
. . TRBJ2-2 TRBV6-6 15 CASSSSGQSTGELFF TGTGCCAGCAGTTCCTCGGGACAAAGCACCGGGGAGCTGTTTTTT
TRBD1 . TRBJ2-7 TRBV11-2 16 CASSLLLGQGSYEQYF TGTGCCAGCAGCCTCCTCCTGGGACAGGGTTCCTACGAGCAGTACTTC
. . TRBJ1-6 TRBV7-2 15 CASSLGAGYNSPLHF TGTGCCAGCAGCTTAGGGGCGGGTTATAATTCACCCCTCCACTTT